The sequence of this TCR beta chain was determined in a study of glioma-infiltrating T cells after dendritic cell vaccination. Time point: after dendritic cell vaccination, including at tumor progression/relapse. Some clones are missing from TCRdb's copy, which holds only in-frame ones; the method was immunoSEQ multiplex PCR. This sample has 90,000 to 110,000 clones, with roughly 89% found just once. The CDR3 contains 15 residues. The V and J ends lost 4 bases and 6 bases respectively, with 15 bases between them. Germline CDR1 LNHDA, CDR2 SQIVND (reference sequence). The origin of this receptor is a human donor with glioblastoma. This sample comprised blood, obtained after dendritic cell vaccination. V gene TRBV19 combines with J gene TRBJ2-2; weak D call: TRBD1 (6 bases). The CDR3 is CASSRRLQGAGELFF. The CDR3 DNA sequence: TGTGCCAGTAGTAGAAGATTACAGGGAGCCGGGGAGCTGTTTTTT.